Listed below are T cell receptor beta chains from one sample, sequenced in a study of tumor-infiltrating lymphocytes in primary liver carcinoma. TCRdb used MiXCR to reprocess the multiplex PCR reads, holding one entry per CDR3 protein. The sample contains approximately 23,000 distinct CDR3 sequences, approximately 80% of which appear only once. Sequencing was performed on liver tumor tissue from sampling region 2. These receptors originate from a woman in her 30s with primary liver carcinoma and hepatitis B virus infection. Each CDR3 is given without its conserved first and last residue. Fields, in order: V gene, CDR3 protein.

v_call: TRBV6-5
cdr3_aa: ASRRTQIGLGSDTYTGELF

v_call: TRBV4-3
cdr3_aa: TSSQAARVTGELF

v_call: TRBV12-3/TRBV12-4
cdr3_aa: ASSLSGTNGLGQF

v_call: TRBV5-4
cdr3_aa: ASSLALGPAAGDTGELF

v_call: TRBV6-5
cdr3_aa: ASSLDRRLTQY

v_call: TRBV7-6
cdr3_aa: ASSGGARLHTEAF

v_call: TRBV12-3/TRBV12-4
cdr3_aa: TNSSTASGETQY

v_call: TRBV24-1
cdr3_aa: VTSDAIGTVMQY

v_call: TRBV11-2
cdr3_aa: ASSSWGGKLL

v_call: TRBV4-1
cdr3_aa: ASSLTGVNSYEQY

v_call: TRBV4-3
cdr3_aa: TSSTDLEIYGYT

v_call: TRBV11-2
cdr3_aa: AINSPRAGGPSTGELF

v_call: TRBV4-2
cdr3_aa: ASSPVEGRGNSEAF

v_call: TRBV11-2
cdr3_aa: AISTPLAGGYNEQF

v_call: TRBV28
cdr3_aa: ASGRAGETDTQY

v_call: TRBV11-2
cdr3_aa: ARSCRGGLSTDTQY

v_call: TRBV4-2
cdr3_aa: ASSLGLYVYGQY

v_call: TRBV5-1
cdr3_aa: ASSITTGILSVNTIY

v_call: TRBV25-1
cdr3_aa: ALHGASSPYTGDLL

v_call: TRBV6-5
cdr3_aa: PSSSGPGLFAKNIQY